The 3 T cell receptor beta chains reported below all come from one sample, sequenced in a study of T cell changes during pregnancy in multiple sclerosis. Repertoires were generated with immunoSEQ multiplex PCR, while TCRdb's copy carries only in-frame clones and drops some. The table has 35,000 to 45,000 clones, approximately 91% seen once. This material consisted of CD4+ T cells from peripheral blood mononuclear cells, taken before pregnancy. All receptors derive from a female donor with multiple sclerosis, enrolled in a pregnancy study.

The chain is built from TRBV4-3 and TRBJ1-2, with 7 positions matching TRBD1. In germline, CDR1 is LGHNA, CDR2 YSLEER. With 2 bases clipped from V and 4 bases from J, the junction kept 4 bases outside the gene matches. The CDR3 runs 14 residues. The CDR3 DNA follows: TGCGCCAGCAGCCAACCTGGGACAGTCTATGGCTACACCTTC. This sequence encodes CASSQPGTVYGYTF.

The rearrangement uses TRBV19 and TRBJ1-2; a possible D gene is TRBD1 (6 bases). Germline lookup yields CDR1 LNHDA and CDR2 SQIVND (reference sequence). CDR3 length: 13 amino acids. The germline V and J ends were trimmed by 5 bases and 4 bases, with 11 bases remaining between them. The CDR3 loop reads CASSRQDLYGYTF. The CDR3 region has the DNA TGTGCCAGTAGTCGACAGGACCTCTATGGCTACACCTTC.

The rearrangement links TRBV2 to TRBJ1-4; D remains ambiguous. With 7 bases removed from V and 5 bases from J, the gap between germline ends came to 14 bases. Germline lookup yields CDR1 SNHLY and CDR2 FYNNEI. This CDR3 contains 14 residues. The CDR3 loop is CASKASRENEKLFF. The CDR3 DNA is TGTGCCAGCAAAGCCTCTCGGGAAAATGAAAAACTGTTTTTT.